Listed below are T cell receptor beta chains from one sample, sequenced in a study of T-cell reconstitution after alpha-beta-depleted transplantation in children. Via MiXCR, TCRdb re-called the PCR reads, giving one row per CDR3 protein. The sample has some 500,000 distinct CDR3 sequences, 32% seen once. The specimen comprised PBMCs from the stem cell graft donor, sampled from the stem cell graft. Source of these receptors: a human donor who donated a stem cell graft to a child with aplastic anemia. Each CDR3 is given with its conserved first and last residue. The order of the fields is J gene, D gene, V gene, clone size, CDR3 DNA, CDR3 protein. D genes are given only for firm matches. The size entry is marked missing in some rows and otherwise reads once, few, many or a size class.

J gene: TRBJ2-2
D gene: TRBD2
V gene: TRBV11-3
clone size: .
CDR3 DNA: TGTGCCAGCAGCTTCTCCGCGGGAGCTACCGGGGAGCTGTTTTTT
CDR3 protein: CASSFSAGATGELFF

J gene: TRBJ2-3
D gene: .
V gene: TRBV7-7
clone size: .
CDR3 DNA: TGTGCCAGCAGCCCCGGGCTAGGGCTCCCGGATACGCAGTATTTT
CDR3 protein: CASSPGLGLPDTQYF

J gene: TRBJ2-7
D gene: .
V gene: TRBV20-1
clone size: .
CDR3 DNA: TGCAGTGCTAGGGACGGCTCTGCACGATACGAGCAGTACTTC
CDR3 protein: CSARDGSARYEQYF

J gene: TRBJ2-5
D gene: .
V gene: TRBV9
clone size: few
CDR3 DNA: TGTGCCAGCAGCGTAGGCCAGACAGAGCAAGAGACCCAGTACTTC
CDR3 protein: CASSVGQTEQETQYF

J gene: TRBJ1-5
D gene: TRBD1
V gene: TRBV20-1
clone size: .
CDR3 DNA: TGCAGTGCTAGAGCCCCCGGGACAGCTAATCAGCCCCAGCATTTT
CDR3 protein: CSARAPGTANQPQHF

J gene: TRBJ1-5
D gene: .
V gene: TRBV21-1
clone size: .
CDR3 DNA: TGTGCCAGCAGCTTCCGCCAGGGAGTACTTAATCAGCCCCAGCATTTT
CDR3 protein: CASSFRQGVLNQPQHF

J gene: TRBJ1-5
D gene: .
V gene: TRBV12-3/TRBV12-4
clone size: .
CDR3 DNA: TGTGCCAGCAGTTTAGAACGGGGCAATCAGCCCCAGCATTTT
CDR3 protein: CASSLERGNQPQHF

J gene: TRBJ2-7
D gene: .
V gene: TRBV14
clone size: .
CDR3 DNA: TGTGCCAGCAGCATAACGTCAGGCCCCCCTCTCTACGAGCAGTACTTC
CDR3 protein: CASSITSGPPLYEQYF

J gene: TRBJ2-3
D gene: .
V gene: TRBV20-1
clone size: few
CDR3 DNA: TGCAGTGCTAGACCCAGGGGAGGGGATCGCACAGATACGCAGTATTTT
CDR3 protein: CSARPRGGDRTDTQYF

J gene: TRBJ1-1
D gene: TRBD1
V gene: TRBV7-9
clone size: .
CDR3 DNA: TGTGCCAGCAGCTTTGAAGCCAGGGGGCGTTGGACTGAAGCTTTCTTT
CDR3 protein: CASSFEARGRWTEAFF

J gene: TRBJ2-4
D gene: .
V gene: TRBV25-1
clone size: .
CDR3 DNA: TGTGCCAGCCTGGGGTACAACAGGATTCAGTACTTC
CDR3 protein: CASLGYNRIQYF

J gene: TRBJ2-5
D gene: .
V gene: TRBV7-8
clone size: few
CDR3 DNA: TGTGCCAGCAGTGGAGCCGGACTAAGGGGAGAGACCCAGTACTTC
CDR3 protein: CASSGAGLRGETQYF

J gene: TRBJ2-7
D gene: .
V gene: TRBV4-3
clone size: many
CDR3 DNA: TGCGCCAGCAGCCAAGATCTAGATTTCTACGAGCAGTACTTC
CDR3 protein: CASSQDLDFYEQYF

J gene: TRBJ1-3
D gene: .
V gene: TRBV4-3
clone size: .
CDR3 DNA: TGCGCCAGCAGCCAAGTCAGACAGACCTCTGGAAACACCATATATTTT
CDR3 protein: CASSQVRQTSGNTIYF

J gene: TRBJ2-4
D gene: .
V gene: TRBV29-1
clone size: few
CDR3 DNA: TGCAGCGTTGGGTGGTATGACCTAGCCAAAAACATTCAGTACTTC
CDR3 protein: CSVGWYDLAKNIQYF

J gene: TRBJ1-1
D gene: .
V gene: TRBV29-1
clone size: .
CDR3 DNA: TGCAGCGTGGCGGGGTTGAGGACTGAAGCTTTCTTT
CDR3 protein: CSVAGLRTEAFF

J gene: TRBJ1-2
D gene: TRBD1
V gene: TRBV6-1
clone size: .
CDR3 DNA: TGTGCCAGCAGTCGGACAGGGACCCACTATGGCTACACCTTC
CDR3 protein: CASSRTGTHYGYTF

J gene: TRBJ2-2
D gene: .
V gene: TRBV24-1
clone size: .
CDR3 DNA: TGTGCCACCAGTGATTTCACAGGCGCGAACACCGGGGAGCTGTTTTTT
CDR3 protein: CATSDFTGANTGELFF

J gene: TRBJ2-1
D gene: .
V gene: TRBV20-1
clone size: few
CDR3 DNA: TGCAGTGCATTAGGGTTTCCCCTGAGCTCCTACAATGAGCAGTTCTTC
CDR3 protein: CSALGFPLSSYNEQFF

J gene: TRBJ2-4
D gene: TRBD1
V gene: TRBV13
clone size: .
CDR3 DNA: TGTGCCAGCAGCACAACAGGGGGCATTCAGTACTTC
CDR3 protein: CASSTTGGIQYF

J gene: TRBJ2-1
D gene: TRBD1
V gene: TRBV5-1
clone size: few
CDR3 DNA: TGCGCCAGCAGCTCCCCGGGACAGGGGAAGGATGAGCAGTTCTTC
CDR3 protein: CASSSPGQGKDEQFF

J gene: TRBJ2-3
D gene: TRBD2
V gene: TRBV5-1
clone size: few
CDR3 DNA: TGCGCCAGCAGCTTGATAGCGGGAGGGGCAGATACGCAGTATTTT
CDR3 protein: CASSLIAGGADTQYF

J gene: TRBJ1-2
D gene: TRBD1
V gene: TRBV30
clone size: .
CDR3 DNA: TGTGCCTGGAGTGCGAGACAGGGCCTGGATGGCTACACCTTC
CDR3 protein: CAWSARQGLDGYTF

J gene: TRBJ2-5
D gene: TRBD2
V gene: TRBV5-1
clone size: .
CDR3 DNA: TGCGCCAGCAGCACCGGGACTAGCGGAAACCAAGAGACCCAGTACTTC
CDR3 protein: CASSTGTSGNQETQYF